One and the same sample provided the 21 T cell receptor beta chains below, sequenced in a study of blood T cell repertoires in COVID-19. Using immunoSEQ multiplex PCR, the repertoire was profiled, and TCRdb retains in-frame clones only, with some absent. The table lists some 170,000 clones, about 87% of them singletons, with roughly 1.6% in the top ten. The specimen was peripheral blood. The receptors were sampled from a woman aged 50 to 65 with acute or convalescent COVID-19.

CDR3 DNA: TGTGCCAGCTCAGCCCCGGGACAGATCGATGGCTACACCTTC. This sequence encodes CASSAPGQIDGYTF. The gene calls are TRBV18 and TRBJ1-2; the match to TRBD1 covers 7 bases. The V segment lost 5 bases and the J segment 6 bases; nucleotides outside the gene matches: 9. Germline V gene lookup returns CDR1 KGHSH and CDR2 LQKENI. The CDR3 is 14 residues long.

In nucleotides, the CDR3 is TGTGCCAGCAGTTACTCCACAGTTGAAGCTTTCTTT. The encoded protein is CASSYSTVEAFF. The chain has TRBV6-5 and TRBJ1-1; no clear D. CDR1 and CDR2 (germline): MNHEY, SVGAGI. The CDR3 is 12 residues long. V lost 0 bases and J 7 bases, leaving 6 bases between the germline ends.

The sample holds a few counts of this clone. V and J are TRBV6-5 and TRBJ1-6; TRBD1 matches at 8 bases. The trim removed 4 bases at V and 10 bases at J, leaving 9 bases unmatched. This CDR3 has 15 amino acids. Germline V gene lookup returns CDR1 MNHEY and CDR2 SVGAGI. For the CDR3, the DNA is TGTGCCAGCAGTTTCACGACAGGGGCAGGCTCACCCCTCCACTTT. It specifies CASSFTTGAGSPLHF.

The chain employs TRBV5-6 and TRBJ1-2; TRBD1 might be the D (6 bases). The CDR3 has 14 amino acids. Germline loops: CDR1 SGHDT, CDR2 YYEEEE. V shed 4 bases and J shed 6 bases, with 16 bases lying between them. In nucleotides, the CDR3 is TGTGCCAGCAGCCACCCCGGGGGGGCCCATGGCTACACCTTC. It codes for CASSHPGGAHGYTF.

V gene TRBV5-4 combines with J gene TRBJ2-7; 9 bases match TRBD1. J lost 3 bases, V lost 4 bases, and 2 bases had no gene match. CDR1 SGHNT and CDR2 YYREEE come from the germline V gene (reference sequence). The CDR3 contains 13 residues. CDR3 residues: CASSGGQGYEQYF. The CDR3 bases are TGTGCCAGCAGCGGGGGACAGGGCTACGAGCAGTACTTC.

The rearrangement links TRBV30 to TRBJ2-1; perhaps TRBD1 as D (6 bases). Looked up from germline, CDR1 is GTSNPN and CDR2 is SVGIG (reference sequence). This CDR3 contains 15 residues. Trimming shortened V by 0 bases and J by 7 bases, and 16 bases separated the two germline ends. The CDR3 loop reads CAWSVRRGVANEQFF. The CDR3 DNA is TGTGCCTGGAGTGTACGCAGGGGCGTAGCTAATGAGCAGTTCTTC.

The chain employs TRBV4-1 and TRBJ2-1, with 8 nucleotides matching TRBD2. J was trimmed by 5 bases and V by 4 bases; bases with no gene match: 7. CDR1 MGHRA and CDR2 YSYEKL come from the germline V gene. CDR3 size: 15 residues. CDR3 DNA: TGCGCCAGCAGCCTGACTAGCGACCCCCACAATGAGCAGTTCTTC. This encodes CASSLTSDPHNEQFF.

The rearrangement links TRBV7-9 to TRBJ2-1; 9 bases are a match to TRBD2. The CDR3 extends over 16 amino acids. V lost 2 bases to trimming and J lost 7 bases; unmatched junction nucleotides: 9. CDR1 SEHNR and CDR2 FQNEAQ come from the germline V gene (reference sequence). CDR3: CASSLPFLAGLNEQFF. The CDR3 DNA follows: TGTGCCAGCAGCTTACCGTTCCTAGCGGGGCTAAATGAGCAGTTCTTC.

In its sample, this clone was seen once. This chain uses TRBV30 with TRBJ2-7, with 7 bases that match TRBD2. V gave up 5 bases and J gave up 0 bases; unmatched junction bases: 7. Germline-derived CDR1 and CDR2 are GTSNPN and SVGIG (reference sequence). The CDR3 loop spans 14 amino acids. The CDR3 is CAWAPSGASYEQYF. CDR3 sequence (DNA): TGTGCCTGGGCCCCTAGCGGAGCCTCCTACGAGCAGTACTTC.

This clone has only one observation. The genes are TRBV19 and TRBJ1-5; 9 bases are a match to TRBD1. The J segment lost 7 bases and the V segment lost 5 bases, leaving 9 bases of the junction unmatched. This CDR3 spans 15 amino acids. Germline loops: CDR1 LNHDA, CDR2 SQIVND (reference sequence). CDR3 in amino acids: CASSFSTGGGQPQHF. The CDR3 coding sequence is TGTGCCAGTAGTTTCTCGACAGGGGGTGGCCAGCCCCAGCATTTT.

The chain has TRBV6-4 and TRBJ2-7; D ambiguous. Germline lookup yields CDR1 MRHNA and CDR2 SNTAGT. V lost 9 bases and J 3 bases, leaving 12 bases between the germline ends. The CDR3 has 12 amino acids. CDR3 sequence: CARRFRGYEQYF. CDR3 sequence (DNA): TGTGCCAGAAGATTCCGAGGCTACGAGCAGTACTTC.

The CDR3 region has the DNA TGTGCCAGCTCACCGGAGGTAGGAAGGTTCGGCTACACCTTC. As protein: CASSPEVGRFGYTF. This chain connects TRBV18 to TRBJ1-2; D gene unclear. The germline gives CDR1 KGHSH, CDR2 LQKENI. CDR3 length: 14 residues. The ends were cut back, 3 bases at V and 8 bases at J, with 16 bases in the middle.

This clone was found once. The chain uses TRBV6-6 and TRBJ1-1; 9 bases are shared with TRBD1. There are 14 residues in the CDR3. V lost 5 bases, J lost 4 bases, and 5 bases stayed unmatched. CDR1 and CDR2 from the germline V gene are MNHNY and SVGAGI (reference sequence). The CDR3 nucleotides read TGTGCCAGCAGTACGACAGGGGGGGTCACTGAAGCTTTCTTT. Its protein is CASSTTGGVTEAFF.

This chain links TRBV11-2 with TRBJ2-7; 8 bases agree with TRBD2. Germline V CDR1 and CDR2: SGHAT, FQNNGV. The CDR3 runs 14 residues. Unmatched junction bases numbered 7, after V lost 5 bases and J lost 4 bases. CDR3 sequence (DNA): TGTGCCAGCAGCCCTGGGACTAGAGGTTACGAGCAGTACTTC. Its translation: CASSPGTRGYEQYF.

The chain carries TRBV15 and TRBJ1-6; a possible D gene is TRBD1 (6 bases). The V gene's germline CDR1 is LNHNV and CDR2 YYDKDF (reference sequence). V was shortened by 5 bases and J by 5 bases, with 10 bases between the two germline ends. This CDR3 region has 14 residues. Here the CDR3 DNA reads TGTGCCACCAGCCGGGGGGCCCATAATTCACCCCTCCACTTT. Its translation: CATSRGAHNSPLHF.

The chain joins TRBV7-2 to TRBJ2-7; 11 bases align to TRBD2. This CDR3 has 15 amino acids. In germline, CDR1 is SGHTA, CDR2 FQGNSA. The trim removed 5 bases at V and 7 bases at J, leaving 10 bases unmatched. This CDR3 is CASSHGGLAVWEQYF. CDR3 coding DNA: TGTGCCAGCAGCCATGGGGGACTAGCGGTATGGGAGCAGTACTTC.

This clone has only a few counts. The junction and the germline gene differ at one end; a read error may be behind it. The DNA for the CDR3 is TGTGCCAGCAGTTTAGCGGAACCGGGGACCCAGTACTTC. It specifies CASSLAEPGTQYF. The chain recombines TRBV7-2 with TRBJ2-5; tentatively, D is TRBD2 (6 bases). Germline CDR1 and CDR2: SGHTA and FQGNSA. The CDR3 consists of 13 residues.

J is TRBJ1-5 and V is TRBV7-9, with 7 positions matching TRBD1. CDR1 is SEHNR and CDR2 is FQNEAQ in the germline V gene (reference sequence). The CDR3 has 12 residues. The ends lost 5 bases at V and 7 bases at J; junction bases unmatched: 2. The CDR3 DNA is TGTGCCAGCAGCCCAGGGGGGCAGCCCCAGCATTTT. Encoded protein: CASSPGGQPQHF.

The chain is built from TRBV7-7 and TRBJ2-7; tentative D call: TRBD1 (6 bases). CDR3 length: 13 amino acids. Germline V gene lookup returns CDR1 SSHAT and CDR2 FNYEAQ (reference sequence). Deletions cut 5 bases from V and 9 bases from J, with 17 bases between. As DNA, the CDR3 is TGTGCCAGCAGCCAGGGGCACGGTGGGGTGCAGTACTTC. Translation: CASSQGHGGVQYF.

The genes are TRBV7-8 and TRBJ2-7; 12 positions agree with TRBD2. The CDR3 totals 15 residues. CDR1 and CDR2 (germline): SGHVS, FQNEAQ. V was pared by 6 bases and J by 7 bases, with 10 bases of the junction left unmatched. The CDR3 reads CASSWTSGAPGEQYF. The CDR3 nucleotides are TGTGCCAGCAGTTGGACTAGCGGGGCGCCGGGAGAGCAGTACTTC.

This clone was recorded only once. CDR3 protein: CASSVRPGGASGQETQYF. CDR3 DNA sequence: TGTGCCAGCAGCGTAAGGCCGGGGGGGGCTAGCGGCCAAGAGACCCAGTACTTC. The J gene is TRBJ2-5, the V gene TRBV9; 8 bases are a match to TRBD2. This CDR3 has 18 residues. Germline-derived CDR1 and CDR2 are SGDLS and YYNGEE. V lost 1 base, J lost 1 base, and 12 bases stayed unmatched.